What follows are 32 T cell receptor beta chains derived from one specimen sequenced in a study of T cells in narcolepsy. TCRdb's table, derived via immunoSEQ multiplex PCR, lists solely in-frame clones and lacks some. This table has some 30,000 clones, approximately 89% appearing once. The sequencing sample was made of CD45RA- memory CD4+ T cells from PBMCs. These receptor sequences come from a human donor with narcolepsy.

The chain has TRBV4-2 and TRBJ2-1, with D perhaps TRBD1 or TRBD2 (5 bases each). V lost 5 bases and J lost 7, with 15 bases in between. The CDR3 runs to 14 residues. Germline V CDR1 and CDR2: LGHNA, YNFKEQ. The CDR3 coding sequence is TGTGCCAGCAGCTCATTTCGGGGCCGAAATGAGCAGTTCTTC. Protein: CASSSFRGRNEQFF.

The CDR3 DNA reads TGCGCCAGCGGAACCAGCGGGGGGGTCGAGCAGTTCTTC. Translated, it gives CASGTSGGVEQFF. This chain uses TRBV5-1 with TRBJ2-1, with 10 bases fitting TRBD2. Germline V CDR1 and CDR2: SGHRS, YFSETQ. The ends lost 7 bases at V and 10 bases at J; junction bases unmatched: 8. This CDR3 is built from 13 residues.

This chain connects TRBV19 to TRBJ1-6; the D is unclear. The CDR3 sequence is 15 residues long. V dropped 3 bases and J dropped 8 bases, with 14 bases sitting between them. Germline CDR1 reads LNHDA; CDR2 reads SQIVND (reference sequence). Written as DNA, the CDR3 is TGTGCCAGTAGTATCAGGCTTCGGGAGGATTCACCCCTCCACTTT. Translating it yields CASSIRLREDSPLHF.

The chain carries TRBV5-1 and TRBJ2-7, with D perhaps matching TRBD1 (6 bases). Germline CDR1 and CDR2: SGHRS and YFSETQ. V was trimmed by 1 base and J by 3 bases, leaving 11 bases between them. CDR3 length: 14 residues. The CDR3 here is CASSLPGQIYEQYF. CDR3 in DNA: TGCGCCAGCAGCTTGCCGGGACAAATCTACGAGCAGTACTTC.

The gene calls are TRBV5-8 and TRBJ1-2; D gene uncertain. Between the trimmed V and J ends, which lost 4 bases and 4 bases, there was a span of 14 bases. CDR3 length: 14 residues. The germline CDR1 and CDR2 sequences are SGHTS and YDEGEE. The CDR3 protein is CASSLWPGIYGYTF. CDR3 sequence (DNA): TGTGCCAGCAGCCTGTGGCCGGGAATCTATGGCTACACCTTC.

V is TRBV7-6 and J is TRBJ2-1, with D unclear. CDR1 and CDR2 from the germline V gene are SGHVS and FNYEAQ. Trimming pared 5 bases from V and 7 bases from J, leaving 12 bases between. The CDR3 runs 13 residues. Here the CDR3 reads CASSHGNGNEQFF. In DNA, the CDR3 is TGTGCCAGCAGCCACGGAAATGGGAATGAGCAGTTCTTC.

A single count supports this clone. This sequence joins TRBV11-2 and TRBJ2-6; 8 bases align to TRBD1. Germline trimming cut 1 base from V and 4 bases from J; bases unmatched to any gene: 6. CDR1 is SGHAT and CDR2 is FQNNGV in the germline V gene. CDR3 length equals 17 residues. The CDR3 DNA is TGTGCCAGCAGCTTAGGGGCAGGGGGCGCCGGGGCCAACGTCCTGACTTTC. This encodes CASSLGAGGAGANVLTF.

The chain combines TRBV20-1 with TRBJ1-1, with D hard to call. The length of the CDR3 is 11 residues. V was pared by 3 bases and J by 8 bases, with 10 bases between. The V gene's germline CDR1 is DFQATT and CDR2 SNEGSKA (reference sequence). This CDR3 is CSASIFAEAFF. The CDR3 bases are TGCAGTGCTAGTATATTCGCCGAAGCTTTCTTT.

The V and J genes are TRBV4-1 and TRBJ1-5, with D unresolved. Germline V gene lookup returns CDR1 MGHRA and CDR2 YSYEKL. CDR3 length: 16 residues. V lost 0 bases to trimming and J lost 1 base, with 10 bases between them. The CDR3 bases are TGCGCCAGCAGCCAAGACGCGGGCGGAAGCAATCAGCCCCAGCATTTT. This sequence encodes CASSQDAGGSNQPQHF.

DNA of the CDR3: TGCGCCAGCAGCCCCCTGGTGGGGAGGAGGGATACGCAGTATTTT. Translation gives CASSPLVGRRDTQYF. The chain employs TRBV5-1 and TRBJ2-3, with a possible D match to TRBD2 (6 bases). Germline V CDR1 and CDR2: SGHRS, YFSETQ. This CDR3 comprises 15 residues. The V and J ends lost 4 bases and 6 bases respectively, with 18 bases between them.

The chain links TRBV7-9 to TRBJ1-2; D is unresolved. V lost 0 bases to trimming and J lost 2 bases, with 7 bases between them. The CDR3 runs to 14 residues. Germline CDR1 reads SEHNR; CDR2 reads FQNEAQ (reference sequence). Here the CDR3 reads CASSLAVENYGYTF. In DNA form, the CDR3 reads TGTGCCAGCAGCTTAGCCGTCGAAAACTATGGCTACACCTTC.

V gene TRBV19 combines with J gene TRBJ2-1; 12 nucleotides align to TRBD2. The junction had 15 bases not matched to a gene; V was cut back by 5 bases and J by 13 bases. CDR3 length equals 16 residues. Germline loops: CDR1 LNHDA, CDR2 SQIVND (reference sequence). The CDR3 DNA reads as TGTGCCAGTAGTTTTCGGGCTAGCGGGGGGGTAGCCCCCCAGTTCTTC. It yields the protein CASSFRASGGVAPQFF.

In this sample, this clone turned up a few times. This chain uses TRBV6-5 with TRBJ1-6, with 10 bases identical to TRBD1. Trimming at V came to 5 bases and at J to 9 bases, leaving 1 base not matched to a gene. The CDR3 is made up of 13 amino acids. Germline-derived CDR1 and CDR2 are MNHEY and SVGAGI. The DNA of the CDR3 is TGTGCCAGCAGTAGGGACAGGGGTTCACCCCTCCACTTT. This translates into CASSRDRGSPLHF.

The genes are TRBV5-1 and TRBJ2-3, with D maybe TRBD2 (6 bases). This CDR3 comprises 14 residues. Germline CDR1 and CDR2: SGHRS and YFSETQ. Trimming removed 4 bases from V and 3 bases from J, with 12 bases in between. The CDR3 DNA follows: TGCGCCAGCAGCCCGGGGGAAGTAACAGATACGCAGTATTTT. As protein: CASSPGEVTDTQYF.

This chain uses TRBV5-6 with TRBJ1-5; 8 nucleotides line up with TRBD1. Germline CDR1 is SGHDT and CDR2 is YYEEEE. Trimming cost V 3 bases and J 4 bases; bases outside gene matches: 6. This CDR3 has 15 residues. The CDR3 sequence is CASSYRDRTNQPQHF. The CDR3 DNA is TGTGCCAGCAGCTACCGGGACAGGACGAATCAGCCCCAGCATTTT.

The chain is built from TRBV6-6 and TRBJ1-5; D is ambiguous. This CDR3 is built from 15 residues. Germline V lookup: CDR1 MNHNY, CDR2 SVGAGI (reference sequence). Trimming cost V 0 bases and J 7 bases, with 13 bases left between them. CDR3 bases: TGTGCCAGCAGTTACTCGACGGAGGAACGGCAGCCCCAGCATTTT. Its translation: CASSYSTEERQPQHF.

The chain couples TRBV6-6 to TRBJ2-1, with D possibly being TRBD1 (7 bases). The V gene lost 5 bases and the J gene lost 1 base, with 12 bases spanning the gap. Germline CDR1 and CDR2: MNHNY and SVGAGI (reference sequence). The CDR3 is 15 residues long. The CDR3 bases are TGTGCCAGCAGTCTGCAGGGGGGATCCTACAATGAGCAGTTCTTC. It specifies CASSLQGGSYNEQFF.

This clone was recorded only once. V and J are TRBV10-1 and TRBJ1-2; 9 bases fit TRBD1. CDR3 length: 14 amino acids. Germline assignment: CDR1 WNHNN and CDR2 SYGVQD (reference sequence). V shed 6 bases and J 1 base; nucleotides not matched to a gene: 3. CDR3 residues: CASSGTGNNYGYTF. The CDR3 region has the DNA TGCGCCAGCAGCGGGACAGGGAATAACTATGGCTACACCTTC.

This clone was observed a single time. The chain carries TRBV6-1 and TRBJ1-5, with D possibly TRBD1 on 5 matching bases. The CDR3 has 12 residues. Germline assignment: CDR1 MNHNS and CDR2 SASEGT. V dropped 8 bases and J dropped 4 bases, with 9 bases sitting between them. The CDR3 sequence is CASGGGNQPQHF. The CDR3 DNA reads TGTGCCAGCGGGGGGGGTAATCAGCCCCAGCATTTT.

In its sample, this clone was seen once. This sequence joins TRBV7-9 and TRBJ2-3, with D possibly TRBD2 on 5 matching bases. Germline V CDR1 and CDR2: SEHNR, FQNEAQ (reference sequence). V lost 5 bases and J lost 4, with 13 bases in between. The CDR3 loop spans 14 amino acids. This chain's CDR3 is CASSPRLAPDTQYF. The DNA for the CDR3 is TGTGCCAGCAGCCCAAGGCTAGCCCCAGATACGCAGTATTTT.

The rearrangement links TRBV19 to TRBJ1-1; D is possibly TRBD1 (5 bases). This CDR3 region has 14 residues. Germline V lookup: CDR1 LNHDA, CDR2 SQIVND (reference sequence). Trimming stripped 4 bases from V and 2 bases from J, with 11 bases between. CDR3 in amino acids: CASSTGTVNTEAFF. Here the CDR3 DNA reads TGTGCCAGTAGTACTGGGACGGTAAACACTGAAGCTTTCTTT.

The CDR3 loop reads CASSVGLAGVQSSYNEQFF. The CDR3 DNA follows: TGCGCCAGCAGTGTGGGACTAGCGGGCGTCCAAAGCTCCTACAATGAGCAGTTCTTC. J is TRBJ2-1 and V is TRBV10-2; 12 nucleotides align to TRBD2. This CDR3 comprises 19 residues. Germline V lookup: CDR1 WSHSY, CDR2 SAAADI. The junction had 10 bases not matched to a gene; V was cut back by 4 bases and J by 0 bases.

This chain uses TRBV6-1 with TRBJ2-5; D might be TRBD2 (5 bases). Germline CDR1 MNHNS, CDR2 SASEGT. V lost 5 bases and J lost 5, with 12 bases in between. CDR3 length: 13 amino acids. The CDR3 DNA reads as TGTGCCAGCAGTTATCGGGGATCGGAGACCCAGTACTTC. Its translation: CASSYRGSETQYF.

This chain joins TRBV28 and TRBJ1-6; D call uncertain. V lost 1 base and J 7 bases, leaving 2 bases between the germline ends. This CDR3 region has 12 residues. Germline V gives CDR1 MDHEN, CDR2 SYDVKM. The CDR3 sequence is CASSLSNSPLHF. In nucleotides, the CDR3 is TGTGCCAGCAGTTTATCCAATTCACCCCTCCACTTT.

The chain joins TRBV29-1 to TRBJ2-7; tentative D call: TRBD2 (6 bases). V shed 5 bases and J shed 0 bases, with 11 bases lying between them. CDR3 length equals 13 residues. Looked up from germline, CDR1 is SQVTM and CDR2 is ANQGSEA. The CDR3 spells CSVRGGNSYEQYF. The CDR3 DNA is TGCAGCGTTCGGGGCGGGAACTCCTACGAGCAGTACTTC.

V and J are TRBV2 and TRBJ2-3; tentatively, D is TRBD2 (5 bases). The V and J ends lost 7 bases and 3 bases respectively, with 14 bases between them. There are 14 residues in the CDR3. Germline CDR1 and CDR2: SNHLY and FYNNEI. In DNA, the CDR3 is TGTGCCAGCAAGCGGATCGGTGGGACAGATACGCAGTATTTT. Its translation: CASKRIGGTDTQYF.

The V and J genes are TRBV27 and TRBJ1-2; 7 nucleotides agree with TRBD1. The CDR3 is 13 residues long. Per germline, CDR1 MNHEY and CDR2 SMNVEV (reference sequence). The CDR3 DNA follows: TGTGCTTGCGGCAGGGGGATCGGCTATGGCTACACCTTC. Translation: CACGRGIGYGYTF.

The chain uses TRBV19 and TRBJ1-1; no firm D call. V was trimmed by 7 bases and J by 1 base, leaving 22 bases between them. The CDR3 runs to 17 residues. Germline V lookup: CDR1 LNHDA, CDR2 SQIVND (reference sequence). The CDR3 protein is CASTKVPFVQRNTEAFF. In DNA form, the CDR3 reads TGTGCCAGTACTAAAGTGCCTTTTGTACAGAGGAACACTGAAGCTTTCTTT.

The rearrangement uses TRBV2 and TRBJ2-1, with 9 nucleotides matching TRBD2. The CDR3 extends over 16 amino acids. V was clipped by 4 bases and J by 6 bases; unmatched bases: 10. The germline V gene has CDR1 SNHLY and CDR2 FYNNEI. This chain's CDR3 is CASSGLSGGLSNEQFF. In nucleotides, the CDR3 is TGTGCCAGCAGTGGTCTTAGCGGGGGCCTCTCCAATGAGCAGTTCTTC.

V gene TRBV27 combines with J gene TRBJ1-2, with a weak D call TRBD1 (5 bases). This CDR3 has 16 amino acids. CDR1 is MNHEY, CDR2 SMNVEV, per germline (reference sequence). V dropped 5 bases and J dropped 8 bases, with 24 bases sitting between them. In DNA, the CDR3 is TGTGCCAGCAGTCCCGGTCTGGGCAAGGCGAGGGGAGGCTACACCTTC. Its translation: CASSPGLGKARGGYTF.

This clone was detected only once. The chain is built from TRBV28 and TRBJ1-2, with 8 bases aligning to TRBD1. Germline V gene sequence: CDR1 MDHEN, CDR2 SYDVKM. Trimming took 4 bases from V and 8 from J; bases not matched to a gene: 9. The CDR3 sequence is 14 residues long. CDR3 residues: CASSYPGQGLGYTF. CDR3 nucleotides: TGTGCCAGCAGTTACCCAGGACAGGGCCTAGGCTACACCTTC.

The chain is built from TRBV10-2 and TRBJ2-7, with 8 positions matching TRBD2. The CDR3 runs to 16 residues. The V gene end was trimmed by 3 bases and the J gene end by 0 bases; junction bases not matched to a gene: 7. CDR1 and CDR2 (germline): WSHSY, SAAADI. The CDR3 bases are TGCGCCAGCAGTGATCCGGGAGGGGGGAACTCCTACGAGCAGTACTTC. It is translated as CASSDPGGGNSYEQYF.